These 18 T cell receptor beta chains share one sample of origin, sequenced in a study of blood T cell repertoires in COVID-19 (TCRdb year 2020). Library method: the immunoSEQ multiplex PCR assay. TCRdb limited this immuneACCESS table to in-frame rearrangements with V and J called. A share of clones is missing; checked studies link under half to unresolved V genes, and the rest is unexplained. The sample contains some 210,000 clones, 80% to 85% of them found a single time. In total, the top ten clones hold around 20% of the sample. Source material: peripheral blood. Receptors originate from a human donor in a cohort sampled during active COVID-19.

The chain carries TRBV18 and TRBJ2-7; 7 positions match TRBD1. Trimming cost V 4 bases and J 2 bases; bases outside gene matches: 5. This CDR3 is 14 amino acids long. Germline CDR1 and CDR2: KGHSH and LQKENI. The CDR3 spells CASSQGAQTYEQYF. The DNA of the CDR3 is TGTGCCAGCTCACAGGGGGCGCAAACCTACGAGCAGTACTTC.

The rearrangement joins TRBV5-1 to TRBJ2-3, with 9 bases that match TRBD2. CDR1 and CDR2 from the germline V gene are SGHRS and YFSETQ. V shed 1 base and J 7 bases; nucleotides not matched to a gene: 10. The CDR3 is made up of 16 amino acids. DNA of the CDR3: TGCGCCAGCAGCTTGACCCGTGCGCGGGGGGGAAATACGCAGTATTTT. Amino acid sequence: CASSLTRARGGNTQYF.

A word on this clone: Other DNA sequences within the sample encode an identical CDR3. The chain couples TRBV7-2 to TRBJ1-6; weak D call: TRBD1 (5 bases). Trimming removed 2 bases from V and 1 base from J, with 9 bases in between. The CDR3 runs 16 residues. Germline values: CDR1 SGHTA, CDR2 FQGNSA. The CDR3 loop is CASSLTGGSYNSPLHF. CDR3 nucleotides: TGTGCCAGCAGCTTAACGGGGGGATCCTATAATTCACCCCTCCACTTT.

The gene calls are TRBV19 and TRBJ2-2, with a weak D call TRBD1 (6 bases). This CDR3 has 16 amino acids. Between the trimmed V and J ends, which lost 4 bases and 5 bases, there was a span of 17 bases. Germline assignment: CDR1 LNHDA and CDR2 SQIVND (reference sequence). As DNA, the CDR3 is TGTGCCAGTAGTACTCTATCAGGGGTTCGTACCGGGGAGCTGTTTTTT. Translating gives CASSTLSGVRTGELFF.

The CDR3 DNA reads as TGCGCCAGCAGCTTGCGGACAGGGGGGTATGAGCAGTTCTTC. Translation gives CASSLRTGGYEQFF. The V gene is TRBV5-1, the J gene TRBJ2-1; 10 bases fit TRBD1. V dropped 1 base and J dropped 8; count of bases not matched to a gene: 3. The CDR3 is 14 amino acids. The germline CDR1 and CDR2 sequences are SGHRS and YFSETQ.

This sequence joins TRBV3-1 (or the pseudogene TRBV3-2) and TRBJ2-1; 8 bases map to TRBD2. The germline CDR1 and CDR2 sequences are LGHDT and YNNKEL (reference sequence). This CDR3 comprises 17 residues. Trimming cost V 0 bases and J 2 bases; bases outside gene matches: 6. In DNA, the CDR3 is TGTGCCAGCAGCCAAGAAAGGCTAGCGGGCCCCTACAATGAGCAGTTCTTC. The encoded protein is CASSQERLAGPYNEQFF.

The V and J genes are TRBV19 and TRBJ1-1; weak D call: TRBD1 (6 bases). V lost 6 bases to trimming and J lost 0 bases, with 11 bases between them. CDR1 and CDR2 (germline): LNHDA, SQIVND (reference sequence). CDR3 size: 14 residues. The DNA for the CDR3 is TGTGCCAGTAGCGCGCACAGGGTGAACACTGAAGCTTTCTTT. Residues: CASSAHRVNTEAFF.

The genes are TRBV2 and TRBJ2-2; TRBD2 matches at 11 bases. The CDR3 extends over 23 amino acids. With 9 bases clipped from V and 1 base from J, the junction kept 28 bases outside the gene matches. Germline V lookup: CDR1 SNHLY, CDR2 FYNNEI. The CDR3 sequence: CASQPPRFRDITSGGGNTGELFF. DNA of the CDR3: TGTGCCAGTCAGCCACCCCGGTTCAGAGATATAACTAGCGGGGGAGGGAACACCGGGGAGCTGTTTTTT.

Worth noting for this clone: One end of the junction fails to match germline, which may point to a read error. This chain links TRBV7-7 with TRBJ1-1, with D unclear. The CDR3 extends over 13 amino acids. Germline CDR1 SSHAT, CDR2 FNYEAQ (reference sequence). CDR3: CASSLNRDTEAFF. The DNA of the CDR3 is TGTGCTAGCAGCTTAAATCGTGACACTGAAGCTTTCTTT.

The chain uses TRBV5-6 and TRBJ2-7, with TRBD2 identical over 8 bases. V lost 4 bases to trimming and J lost 5 bases; unmatched junction nucleotides: 11. Germline CDR1 and CDR2: SGHDT and YYEEEE. This CDR3 region has 15 residues. The CDR3 reads CASSPDGTRIDEQYF. In DNA, the CDR3 is TGTGCCAGCAGCCCTGACGGGACTAGGATCGACGAGCAGTACTTC.

The CDR3 sequence is CASSLDPREAATGELFF. The DNA for the CDR3 is TGTGCCAGCAGCTTAGATCCCCGTGAGGCCGCCACCGGGGAGCTGTTTTTT. V usage is TRBV11-2 and J usage is TRBJ2-2; D gene ambiguous. Germline V gene sequence: CDR1 SGHAT, CDR2 FQNNGV. This CDR3 comprises 17 residues. The V end was cut by 0 bases, the J end by 4 bases, with 15 bases between.

The J gene is TRBJ2-2, the V gene TRBV6-5; tentative D call: TRBD1 (6 bases). This CDR3 has 15 residues. With 5 bases removed from V and 5 bases from J, the gap between germline ends came to 15 bases. Germline loops: CDR1 MNHEY, CDR2 SVGAGI. CDR3 bases: TGTGCCAGCAGTATACGGGACCAGGGGACCGGGGAGCTGTTTTTT. As protein: CASSIRDQGTGELFF.

The chain uses TRBV12-3 or TRBV12-4 and TRBJ1-2; D is ambiguous. This CDR3 is 13 amino acids long. Trimming pared 3 bases from V and 5 bases from J, leaving 10 bases between. This CDR3 is CASSFSALYGYTF. The CDR3 DNA reads as TGTGCCAGCAGTTTTAGTGCCCTGTATGGCTACACCTTC.

The rearrangement uses TRBV7-8 and TRBJ1-2, with D hard to call. The CDR3 loop spans 13 amino acids. In germline, CDR1 is SGHVS, CDR2 FQNEAQ. Trimming shortened V by 5 bases and J by 5 bases, and 12 bases separated the two germline ends. DNA for the CDR3: TGTGCCAGCAGCAATAGTCCCGTATATGGCTACACCTTC. Translated: CASSNSPVYGYTF. Full variable domain (rest looked up from reference TRBV7-8 and TRBJ1-2): GAGVSQSPRYKVAKRGQDVALRCDPISGHVSLFWYQQALGQGPEFLTYFQNEAQLDKSGLPSDRFFAERPEGSVSTLKIQRTQQEDSAVYLCASSNSPVYGYTFGSGTRLTVV.

The rearrangement joins TRBV2 to TRBJ2-3; 9 nucleotides align to TRBD1. The CDR3 spans 12 residues. V lost 6 bases to trimming and J lost 14 bases; unmatched junction nucleotides: 9. Germline CDR1 SNHLY, CDR2 FYNNEI. CDR3 bases: TGTGCCAGCAGCGAGTTGGACAGGGGACCGTATTTT. Translating gives CASSELDRGPYF.

The chain employs TRBV30 and TRBJ1-6, with 10 bases that match TRBD1. Per the germline V gene, CDR1 is GTSNPN and CDR2 is SVGIG (reference sequence). J lost 9 bases, V lost 4 bases, and 9 bases had no gene match. The CDR3 contains 15 residues. In nucleotides, the CDR3 is TGTGCCTGGAATCCGGGACAGGGGTTTATTTCACCCCTCCACTTT. It codes for CAWNPGQGFISPLHF.

The gene calls are TRBV2 and TRBJ2-1; 9 positions match TRBD2. The CDR3 runs 15 residues. Germline assignment: CDR1 SNHLY and CDR2 FYNNEI. Trimming at V came to 4 bases and at J to 9 bases, leaving 10 bases not matched to a gene. Here the CDR3 DNA reads TGTGCCAGCAGTGTGAGTAGCGGGAGCGGGGGTGAGCAGTTCTTC. Its translation: CASSVSSGSGGEQFF.

CDR3 sequence reads: CAISGPADRRAFF. CDR3 in DNA: TGTGCCATCAGTGGACCAGCCGACAGAAGAGCTTTCTTT. This chain connects TRBV10-3 to TRBJ1-1; possible D gene TRBD1, 5 bases. The CDR3 is 13 residues long. Deletions cut 4 bases from V and 10 bases from J, with 16 bases between. CDR1 and CDR2 from the germline V gene are ENHRY and SYGVKD.